This T cell receptor beta chain comes out of a study of metastatic and nonmetastatic thyroid tumors. Study as a whole: Peripheral blood and tumor or nodule samples from malignant and benign thyroid patients were compared.

Authors' methods: A papillary thyroid cancer distant-metastasis classifier was built from CDR3 differences across clinicopathological groups. From the PCR reads, TCRdb re-called clones with MiXCR. None of the V and J calls come from the authors' own analysis; TCRdb made them. The data contain 24,000 or so clones, 22% of them singletons. General observations from the study: Within blood and tumor, benign nodules reportedly had significantly lower TCR beta diversity than malignant thyroid tumors did.

Germline CDR1 and CDR2: MNHNS and SASEGT. The V end lost 7 bases, the J end lost 3 bases, and 22 bases lay between the germline ends. The CDR3 is 16 amino acids. Patients were all untreated before their thyroid surgery. In regard to this clone: Its target is unknown.

The sample comprised blood. This chain links TRBV6-1 with TRBJ2-7, with a weak D call TRBD1 (7 bases). The origin of this receptor is a female donor with papillary thyroid cancer or a benign thyroid nodule (not recorded which). Some clones in this sample may be carry-over from other donors' samples. This CDR3 is CASMTPWGAGGYEQYF. In nucleotides, the CDR3 is TGTGCCAGCATGACACCGTGGGGGGCAGGGGGCTACGAGCAGTACTTC.